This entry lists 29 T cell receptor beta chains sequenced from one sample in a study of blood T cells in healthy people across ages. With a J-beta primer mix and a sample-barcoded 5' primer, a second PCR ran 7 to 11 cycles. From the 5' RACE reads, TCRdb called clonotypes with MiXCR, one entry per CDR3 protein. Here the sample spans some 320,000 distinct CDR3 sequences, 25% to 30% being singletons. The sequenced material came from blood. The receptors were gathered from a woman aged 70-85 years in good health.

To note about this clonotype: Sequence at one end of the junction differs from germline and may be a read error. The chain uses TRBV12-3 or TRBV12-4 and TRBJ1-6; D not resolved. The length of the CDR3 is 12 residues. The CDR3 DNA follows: TGTGCCAGCAGTTTAGGCGACCTTTACCAGCAATTT. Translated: CASSLGDLYQQF.

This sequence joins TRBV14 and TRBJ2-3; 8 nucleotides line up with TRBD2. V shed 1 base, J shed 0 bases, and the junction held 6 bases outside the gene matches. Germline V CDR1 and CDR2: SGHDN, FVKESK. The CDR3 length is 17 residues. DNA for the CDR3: TGTGCCAGCAGCCAAGTGTGGGCTAGCGGGAGCACAGATACGCAGTATTTT. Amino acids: CASSQVWASGSTDTQYF.

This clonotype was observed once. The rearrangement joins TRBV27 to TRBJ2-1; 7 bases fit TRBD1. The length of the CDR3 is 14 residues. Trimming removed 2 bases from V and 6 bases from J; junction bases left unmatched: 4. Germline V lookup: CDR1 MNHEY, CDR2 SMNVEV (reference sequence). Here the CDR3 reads CASSLQGVGNEQFF. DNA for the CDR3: TGTGCCAGCAGTTTACAGGGGGTTGGCAATGAGCAGTTCTTC.

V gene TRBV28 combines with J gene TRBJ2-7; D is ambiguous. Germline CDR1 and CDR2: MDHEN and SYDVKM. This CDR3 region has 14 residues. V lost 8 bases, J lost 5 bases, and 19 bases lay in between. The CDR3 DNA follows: TGTGCCAGCTTCTCCTGGGCGAATCAAAACGAGCAGTACTTC. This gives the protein CASFSWANQNEQYF. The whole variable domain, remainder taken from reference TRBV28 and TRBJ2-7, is DVKVTQSSRYLVKRTGEKVFLECVQDMDHENMFWYRQDPGLGLRLIYFSYDVKMKEKGDIPEGYSVSREKKERFSLILESASTNQTSMYLCASFSWANQNEQYFGPGTRLTVT.

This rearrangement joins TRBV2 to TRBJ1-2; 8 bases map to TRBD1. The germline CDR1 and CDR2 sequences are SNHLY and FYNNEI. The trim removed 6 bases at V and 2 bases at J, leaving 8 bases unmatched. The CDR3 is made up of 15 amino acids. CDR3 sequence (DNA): TGTGCCAGCAGGGACAGGGAACGAGGGAACTATGGCTACACCTTC. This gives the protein CASRDRERGNYGYTF.

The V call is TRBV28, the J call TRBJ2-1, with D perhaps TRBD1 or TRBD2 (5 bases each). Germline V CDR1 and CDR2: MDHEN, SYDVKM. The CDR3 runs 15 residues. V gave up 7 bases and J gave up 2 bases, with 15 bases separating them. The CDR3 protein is CASISRDPAYNEQFF. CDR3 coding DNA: TGTGCCAGCATCTCCCGGGACCCCGCCTACAATGAGCAGTTCTTC.

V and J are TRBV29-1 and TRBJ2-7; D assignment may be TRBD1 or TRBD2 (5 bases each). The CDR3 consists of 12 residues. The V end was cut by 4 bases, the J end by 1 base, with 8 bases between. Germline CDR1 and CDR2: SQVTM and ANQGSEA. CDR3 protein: CSVGDGSYEQYF. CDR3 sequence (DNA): TGCAGCGTTGGGGACGGATCCTACGAGCAGTACTTC.

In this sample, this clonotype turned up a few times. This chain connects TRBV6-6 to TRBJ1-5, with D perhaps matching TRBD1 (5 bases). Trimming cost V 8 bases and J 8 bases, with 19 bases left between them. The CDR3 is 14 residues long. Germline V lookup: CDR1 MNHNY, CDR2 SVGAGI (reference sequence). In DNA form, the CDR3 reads TGTGCCAGCTCCAAAAAAAGGGGTCCTGAGCCCCAGCATTTT. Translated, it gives CASSKKRGPEPQHF.

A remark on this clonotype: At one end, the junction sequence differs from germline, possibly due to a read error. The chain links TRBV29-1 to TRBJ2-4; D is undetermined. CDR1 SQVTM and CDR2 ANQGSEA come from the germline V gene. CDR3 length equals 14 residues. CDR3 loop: CSVEGRGTKNIPYF. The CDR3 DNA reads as TGCAGCGTTGAAGGGCGTGGAACCAAAAACATTCCGTACTTC.

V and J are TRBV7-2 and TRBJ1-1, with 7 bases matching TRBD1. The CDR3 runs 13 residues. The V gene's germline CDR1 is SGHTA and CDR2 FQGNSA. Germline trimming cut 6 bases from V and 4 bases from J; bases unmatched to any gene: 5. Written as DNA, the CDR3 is TGTGCCAGCAGTTTCGACAGGGCCACTGAAGCTTTCTTT. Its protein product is CASSFDRATEAFF.

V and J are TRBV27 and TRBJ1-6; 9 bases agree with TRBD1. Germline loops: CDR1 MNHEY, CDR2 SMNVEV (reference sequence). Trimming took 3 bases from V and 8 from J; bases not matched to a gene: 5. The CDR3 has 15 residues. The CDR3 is CASSFLGQGDSPLHF. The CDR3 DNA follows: TGTGCCAGCAGTTTCCTGGGACAGGGCGATTCACCCCTCCACTTT.

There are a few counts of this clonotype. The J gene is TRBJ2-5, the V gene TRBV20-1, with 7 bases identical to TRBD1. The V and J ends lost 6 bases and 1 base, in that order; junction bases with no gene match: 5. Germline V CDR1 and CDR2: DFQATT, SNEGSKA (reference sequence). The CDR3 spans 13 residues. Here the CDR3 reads CSALDRAQETQYF. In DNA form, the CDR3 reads TGCAGTGCGCTCGACAGGGCCCAAGAGACCCAGTACTTC.

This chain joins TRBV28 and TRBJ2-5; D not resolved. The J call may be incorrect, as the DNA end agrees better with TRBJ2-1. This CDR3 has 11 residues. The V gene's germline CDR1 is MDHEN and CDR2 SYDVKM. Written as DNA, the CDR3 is TGTGCCAGCAGATCTCGGAATGAGCAGTTCTTC. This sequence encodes CASRSRNEQFF.

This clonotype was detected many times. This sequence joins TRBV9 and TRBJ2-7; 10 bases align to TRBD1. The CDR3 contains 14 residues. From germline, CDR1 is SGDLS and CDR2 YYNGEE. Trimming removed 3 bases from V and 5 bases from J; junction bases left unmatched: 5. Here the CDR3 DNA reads TGTGCCAGCAGCGACGGGACAGGGGTTGACGAGCAGTACTTC. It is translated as CASSDGTGVDEQYF.

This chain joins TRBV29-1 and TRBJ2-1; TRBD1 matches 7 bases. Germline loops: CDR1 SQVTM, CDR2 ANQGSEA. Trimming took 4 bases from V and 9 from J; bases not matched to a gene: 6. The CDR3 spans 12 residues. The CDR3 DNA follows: TGCAGCGTTGCGGTGGCAGGGGGTGAGCAGTTCTTC. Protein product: CSVAVAGGEQFF.

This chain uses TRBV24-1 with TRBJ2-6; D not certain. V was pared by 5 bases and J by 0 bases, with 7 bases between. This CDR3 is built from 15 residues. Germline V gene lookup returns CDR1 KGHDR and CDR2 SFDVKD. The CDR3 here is CATSVLFSGANVLTF. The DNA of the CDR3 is TGTGCCACCAGTGTTCTTTTCTCTGGGGCCAACGTCCTGACTTTC.

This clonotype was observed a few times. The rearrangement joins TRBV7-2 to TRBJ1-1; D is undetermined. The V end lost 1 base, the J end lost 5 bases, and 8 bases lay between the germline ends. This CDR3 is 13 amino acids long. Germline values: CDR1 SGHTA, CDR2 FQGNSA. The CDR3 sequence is CASSLDWGTEAFF. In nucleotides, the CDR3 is TGTGCCAGCAGCTTAGACTGGGGTACTGAAGCTTTCTTT.

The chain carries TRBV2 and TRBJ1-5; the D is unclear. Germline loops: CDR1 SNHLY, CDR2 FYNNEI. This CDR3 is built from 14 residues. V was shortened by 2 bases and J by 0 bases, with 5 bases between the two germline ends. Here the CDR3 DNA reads TGTGCCAGCAGTGAACGGCATAGCAATCAGCCCCAGCATTTT. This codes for CASSERHSNQPQHF.

The CDR3 is CASSQQLDLSNYGYTF. Written as DNA, the CDR3 is TGCGCCAGCAGCCAACAACTAGATCTAAGTAACTATGGCTACACCTTC. V usage is TRBV4-3 and J usage is TRBJ1-2, with D hard to call. CDR1 and CDR2 from the germline V gene are LGHNA and YSLEER. The CDR3 has 16 residues. V was shortened by 2 bases and J by 1 base, with 14 bases between the two germline ends.

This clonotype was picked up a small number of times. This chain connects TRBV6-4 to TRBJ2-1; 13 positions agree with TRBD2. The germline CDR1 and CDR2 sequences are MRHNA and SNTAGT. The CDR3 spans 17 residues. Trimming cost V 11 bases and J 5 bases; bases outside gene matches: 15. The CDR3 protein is CALGPRTSGRRHNEQFF. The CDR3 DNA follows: TGTGCCTTGGGCCCAAGGACTAGCGGGAGAAGGCACAATGAGCAGTTCTTC.

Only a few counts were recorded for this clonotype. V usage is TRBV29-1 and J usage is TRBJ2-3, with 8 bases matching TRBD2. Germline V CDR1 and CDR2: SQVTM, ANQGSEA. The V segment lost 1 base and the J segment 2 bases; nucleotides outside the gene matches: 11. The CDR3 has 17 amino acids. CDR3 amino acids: CSVEVVVSGVITDTQYF. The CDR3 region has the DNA TGCAGCGTTGAAGTAGTGGTTAGCGGGGTGATCACAGATACGCAGTATTTT.

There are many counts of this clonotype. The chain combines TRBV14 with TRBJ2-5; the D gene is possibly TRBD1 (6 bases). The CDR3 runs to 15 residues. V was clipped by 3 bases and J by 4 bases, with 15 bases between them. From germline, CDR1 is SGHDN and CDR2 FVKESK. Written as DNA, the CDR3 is TGTGCCAGCAGCCAGGCCGGGACAATTGGAGAGACCCAGTACTTC. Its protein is CASSQAGTIGETQYF.

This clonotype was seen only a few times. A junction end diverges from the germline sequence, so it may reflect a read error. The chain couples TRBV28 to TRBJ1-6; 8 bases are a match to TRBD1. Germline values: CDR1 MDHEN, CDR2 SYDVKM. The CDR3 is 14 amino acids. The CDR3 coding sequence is TGTGCCAGCGCCCGCCGACAGGGGACTTCACCCCTCTACTTT. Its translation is CASARRQGTSPLYF.

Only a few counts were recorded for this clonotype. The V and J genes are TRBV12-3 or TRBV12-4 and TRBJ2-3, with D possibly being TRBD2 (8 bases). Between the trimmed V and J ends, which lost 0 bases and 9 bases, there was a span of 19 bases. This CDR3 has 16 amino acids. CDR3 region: CASSLADLGQRGTQYF. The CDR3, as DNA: TGTGCCAGCAGTTTAGCTGATTTGGGACAGCGGGGGACGCAGTATTTT.

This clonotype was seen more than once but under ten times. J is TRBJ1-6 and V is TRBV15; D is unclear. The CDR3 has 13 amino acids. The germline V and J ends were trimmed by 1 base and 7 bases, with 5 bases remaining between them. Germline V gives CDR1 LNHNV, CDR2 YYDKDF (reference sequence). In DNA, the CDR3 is TGTGCCACCAGCAGAGTAGCAAATTCACCCCTCCACTTT. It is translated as CATSRVANSPLHF.

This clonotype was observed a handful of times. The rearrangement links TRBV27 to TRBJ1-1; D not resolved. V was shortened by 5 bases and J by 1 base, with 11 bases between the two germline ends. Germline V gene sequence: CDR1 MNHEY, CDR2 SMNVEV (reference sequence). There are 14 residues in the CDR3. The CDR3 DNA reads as TGTGCCAGCAGTAGGTTTCGGGAGAACACTGAAGCTTTCTTT. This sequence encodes CASSRFRENTEAFF.

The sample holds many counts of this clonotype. The CDR3 sequence is CASSRPGATYNEQFF. The CDR3 nucleotides read TGCGCCAGCAGCCGCCCAGGGGCGACCTACAATGAGCAGTTCTTC. V gene TRBV5-1 combines with J gene TRBJ2-1; weak D call: TRBD1 (6 bases). Germline-derived CDR1 and CDR2 are SGHRS and YFSETQ. Trimming pared 4 bases from V and 2 bases from J, leaving 13 bases between. The CDR3 loop spans 15 amino acids.

The CDR3 nucleotides are TGTGCCAGCAGCCAAGATTTAGACACCTCCTACGAGCAGTACTTC. It is translated as CASSQDLDTSYEQYF. This chain connects TRBV4-2 to TRBJ2-1; D remains ambiguous. Judging by the DNA end, TRBJ2-7 fits better; the J call may be wrong. There are 15 residues in the CDR3. Germline assignment: CDR1 LGHNA and CDR2 YNFKEQ.

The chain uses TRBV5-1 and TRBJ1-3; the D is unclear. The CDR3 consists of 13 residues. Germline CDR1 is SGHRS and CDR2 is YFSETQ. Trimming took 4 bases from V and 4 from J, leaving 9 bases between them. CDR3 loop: CASSREAGNTIYF. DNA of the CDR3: TGCGCCAGCAGCCGTGAGGCCGGAAACACCATATATTTT.